The source of this TCR beta chain is a study of T cell responses to AZD1222 COVID-19 vaccine. Assay: immunoSEQ multiplex PCR; the TCRdb copy retains only in-frame clones and omits some. The table lists about 82,000 clones, 90% to 95% of them singletons. The CDR3 has 16 residues. The V gene end was trimmed by 0 bases and the J gene end by 8 bases; junction bases not matched to a gene: 7. Germline values: CDR1 SGDLS, CDR2 YYNGEE. V usage is TRBV9 and J usage is TRBJ1-4, with TRBD1 identical over 10 bases. The sequencing used peripheral blood, collected on day 0 of AZD1222 vaccination. This sequence was found in an adult in good health. The CDR3 DNA reads as TGTGCCAGCAGCGTAGGATCGGGACAGGGGAGCGAAAAACTGTTTTTT. Translation gives CASSVGSGQGSEKLFF.